The subject of this entry is one TCR beta chain. Its antigen specificity is not known. One base away there is no much larger clone; base qualities are not given. From cysteine to phenylalanine, the CDR3 is 15 amino acids long. Left in the record is the CDR3 DNA by itself, 45 bases read in frame from the first base. The germline V gene provides CDR1 MDHEN and CDR2 SYDVKM. Compared with germline, V lacks 5 bases and J lacks 2 bases; bases without a gene match: 6. This entry comes from a study of T cell changes during pregnancy in multiple sclerosis (dated by TCRdb to the late 2010s). Describing the broader study: Changes in the T cell repertoire over the course of pregnancy were examined in this study in women with multiple sclerosis.

Library preparation used the immunoSEQ multiplex PCR assay. TCRdb obtained this table from immuneACCESS and retained in-frame rearrangements with V and J assigned. These tables miss some clones; where compared with another copy, unresolved V genes account for less than half of the shortfall, and the remainder is unexplained. The sample table holds some 77,000 clones, of which about 92% were seen once. The ten largest clonotypes hold around 2.2% of the sample. Here the sequenced sample was peripheral blood, taken in the second trimester of pregnancy. The clonotype comes from a female donor in good health, enrolled as a control in a pregnancy study. The chain links TRBV28 with TRBJ1-2; 9 central nucleotides agree with TRBD1. The CDR3 sequence is CASSRTGEKNYGYTF. In nucleotide form, the sequence is TGTGCCAGCAGTCGGACAGGGGAAAAGAACTATGGCTACACCTTC.